The 15 T cell receptor beta chains listed next were all sequenced from one sample in a study of blood T cell repertoires in COVID-19. Libraries were prepared by immunoSEQ multiplex PCR; TCRdb keeps only in-frame clonotypes and omits some of them. The sample records about 110,000 clones, approximately 92% being singletons. Sequenced input: peripheral blood. These receptors originate from a woman aged 80 or older with acute or convalescent COVID-19.

This sequence joins TRBV27 and TRBJ1-6, with 7 bases aligning to TRBD1. V lost 6 bases and J lost 5; bases outside the gene matches: 1. Germline CDR1 and CDR2: MNHEY and SMNVEV (reference sequence). The CDR3 totals 13 residues. Here the CDR3 DNA reads TGTGCCAGCAGGGGACAGAATAATTCACCCCTCCACTTT. Translation: CASRGQNNSPLHF.

The rearrangement joins TRBV21-1 to TRBJ1-5. TRBV21-1 is flagged as a pseudogene. There are 15 residues in the CDR3. The CDR3 sequence is CASSKGCGVYQPQHF. The CDR3 DNA reads as TGTGCCAGCAGCAAAGGGTGCGGGGTGTACCAGCCCCAGCATTTT.

As to this clone: This same CDR3 is encoded by further DNA sequences in the sample. V usage is TRBV11-2 and J usage is TRBJ2-7; D possibly corresponds to TRBD2 (5 bases). Trimming removed 1 base at V and 2 bases at J, with 6 bases between. CDR1 and CDR2 (germline): SGHAT, FQNNGV. The CDR3 length is 13 residues. The CDR3 DNA reads as TGTGCCAGCAGCTTAGGAGGGCCCTACGAGCAGTACTTC. Translating it yields CASSLGGPYEQYF.

Note on this clone: Other DNA sequences from this sample encode an identical CDR3 as well. The J gene is TRBJ2-7, the V gene TRBV12-3 or TRBV12-4; D not certain. V dropped 3 bases and J dropped 4 bases, with 7 bases sitting between them. This CDR3 has 12 residues. The DNA for the CDR3 is TGTGCCAGCAGTTTGGGCCTTTACGAGCAGTACTTC. It yields the protein CASSLGLYEQYF.

This chain's CDR3 is CASSQGSARQINTEAFF. The DNA of the CDR3 is TGCGCCAGCAGCCAAGGTAGTGCCAGGCAAATTAACACTGAAGCTTTCTTT. The chain carries TRBV4-3 and TRBJ1-1; no firm D call. The ends were cut back, 1 base at V and 2 bases at J, with 17 bases in the middle. Germline CDR1 reads LGHNA; CDR2 reads YSLEER. The CDR3 totals 17 residues.

V gene TRBV28 combines with J gene TRBJ2-7, with D maybe TRBD1 (5 bases). The CDR3 covers 14 residues. The V end lost 3 bases, the J end lost 3 bases, and 12 bases lay between the germline ends. Germline CDR1 is MDHEN and CDR2 is SYDVKM. Here the CDR3 DNA reads TGTGCCAGCAGTTTTCCCCCCAGGGTCTACGAGCAGTACTTC. It specifies CASSFPPRVYEQYF.

The rearrangement joins TRBV13 to TRBJ2-7, with TRBD1 matching over 9 bases. The length of the CDR3 is 14 residues. V lost 4 bases and J lost 2; bases outside the gene matches: 3. Germline V CDR1 and CDR2: PRHDT, FYEKMQ (reference sequence). CDR3 DNA: TGTGCCAGCAGCTCCGGGACAGGGACCTACGAGCAGTACTTC. It translates to CASSSGTGTYEQYF.

This chain connects TRBV9 to TRBJ2-3; 8 nucleotides line up with TRBD2. CDR1 is SGDLS, CDR2 YYNGEE, per germline. This CDR3 is 14 amino acids long. After removal of 2 bases from V and 8 bases from J, the junction contained 7 bases not matched to a gene. The DNA for the CDR3 is TGTGCCAGCAGCGTCGGACTAGCCTCCGGTACGCAGTATTTT. Protein: CASSVGLASGTQYF.

The CDR3 is CASSLEGRGSYEQYF. The CDR3 DNA is TGTGCCAGCAGCTTAGAGGGCAGGGGGTCCTACGAGCAGTACTTC. The chain has TRBV7-8 and TRBJ2-7; 7 bases align to TRBD1. The germline V gene encodes CDR1 SGHVS and CDR2 FQNEAQ. CDR3 length: 15 amino acids. V lost 1 base and J lost 1; bases outside the gene matches: 4.

This clone has just one count. This specimen includes other DNA sequences encoding the same CDR3. The chain links TRBV7-6 to TRBJ2-2; 10 nucleotides line up with TRBD1. CDR1 and CDR2 (germline): SGHVS, FNYEAQ. This CDR3 has 15 amino acids. With 6 bases clipped from V and 5 bases from J, the junction kept 6 bases outside the gene matches. CDR3: CASSPGQGGTGELFF. CDR3 bases: TGTGCCAGCAGTCCCGGACAGGGGGGGACCGGGGAGCTGTTTTTT.

V usage is TRBV2 and J usage is TRBJ2-5, with 7 bases matching TRBD1. The CDR3 has 14 residues. J lost 1 base, V lost 2 bases, and 1 base had no gene match. The germline V gene encodes CDR1 SNHLY and CDR2 FYNNEI. CDR3 sequence (DNA): TGTGCCAGCAGTGAATGGGACAGCCAAGAGACCCAGTACTTC. Protein product: CASSEWDSQETQYF.

This clone has only one observation. The genes are TRBV21-1 and TRBJ1-2; the D call TRBD1 from the table was never checked on the DNA. TRBV21-1 is assigned pseudogene status. This CDR3 contains 17 residues. The DNA of the CDR3 is TGTGCCAGCAGCCTCCGGGACAGGGGAGACTTCACCTATGGCTACACCTTC. It translates to CASSLRDRGDFTYGYTF.

J is TRBJ2-5 and V is TRBV10-3, with D perhaps TRBD2 (5 bases). Germline V lookup: CDR1 ENHRY, CDR2 SYGVKD. The CDR3 length is 15 residues. V was trimmed by 10 bases and J by 5 bases, leaving 23 bases between them. CDR3 nucleotides: TGTGCCACCGAAGACCGGGCTAGCAATGTGGAGACCCAGTACTTC. Encoded protein: CATEDRASNVETQYF.

V usage is TRBV9 and J usage is TRBJ2-3, with D perhaps TRBD2 (5 bases). This CDR3 region has 16 residues. Germline-derived CDR1 and CDR2 are SGDLS and YYNGEE. V gave up 3 bases and J gave up 0 bases, with 14 bases separating them. CDR3 bases: TGTGCCAGCAGCGCCAAACTAGGTTTTAGCACAGATACGCAGTATTTT. It encodes CASSAKLGFSTDTQYF.

The V and J genes are TRBV7-2 and TRBJ1-3; 8 nucleotides agree with TRBD1. Germline values: CDR1 SGHTA, CDR2 FQGNSA. This CDR3 region has 17 residues. J gave up 0 bases and V 5 bases, and 9 bases lay outside the gene matches. The CDR3 DNA reads TGTGCCAGCAGCGAACAGGGGGTTACCCTCTCTGGAAACACCATATATTTT. Its protein product is CASSEQGVTLSGNTIYF.